This T cell receptor beta chain was documented in a study of monozygotic twins with cystic fibrosis. The CDR3 extends over 13 amino acids. The germline CDR1 and CDR2 sequences are MNHNS and SASEGT. Losses at the gene ends were 7 bases for V and 5 bases for J; bases not matched to a gene: 7. The repertoire was sequenced with immunoSEQ multiplex PCR; TCRdb's copy has only in-frame clones and lacks some. Here the sample spans around 25,000 clones, under 95% being singletons. The specimen sequenced was blood. The TCR sequence derives from a girl aged 2 to 10 with cystic fibrosis. This chain links TRBV6-1 with TRBJ2-7, with 8 bases aligning to TRBD1. This CDR3 reads CASNRGIGNEQYF. CDR3 nucleotide sequence: TGTGCCAGCAACAGGGGGATTGGGAACGAGCAGTACTTC.